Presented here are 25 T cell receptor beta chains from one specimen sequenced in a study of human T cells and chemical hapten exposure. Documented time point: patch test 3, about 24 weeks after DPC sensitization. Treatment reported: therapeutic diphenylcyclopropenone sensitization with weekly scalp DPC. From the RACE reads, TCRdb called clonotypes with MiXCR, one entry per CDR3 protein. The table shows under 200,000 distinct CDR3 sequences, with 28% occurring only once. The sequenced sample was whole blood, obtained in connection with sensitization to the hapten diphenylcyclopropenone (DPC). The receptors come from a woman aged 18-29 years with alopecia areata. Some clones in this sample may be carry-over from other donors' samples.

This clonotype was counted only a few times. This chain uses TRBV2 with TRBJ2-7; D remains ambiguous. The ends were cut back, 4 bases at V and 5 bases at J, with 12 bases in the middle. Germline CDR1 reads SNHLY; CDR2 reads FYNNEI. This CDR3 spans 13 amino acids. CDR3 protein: CASSAEQLHEQYF. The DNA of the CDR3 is TGTGCCAGCAGTGCGGAACAGCTCCACGAGCAGTACTTC.

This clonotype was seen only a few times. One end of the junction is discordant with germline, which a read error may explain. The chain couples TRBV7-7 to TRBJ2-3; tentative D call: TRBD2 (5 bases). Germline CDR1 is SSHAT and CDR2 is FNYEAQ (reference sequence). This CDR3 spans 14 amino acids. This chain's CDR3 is CASSPRTDTYTQYF. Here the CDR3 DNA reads TGTGCTAGCAGCCCCAGGACTGACACCTATACGCAGTATTTT.

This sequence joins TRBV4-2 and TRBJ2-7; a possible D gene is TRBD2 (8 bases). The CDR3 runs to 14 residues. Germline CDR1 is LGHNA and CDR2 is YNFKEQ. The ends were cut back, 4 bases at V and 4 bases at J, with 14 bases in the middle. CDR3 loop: CASSPLAGQYEQYF. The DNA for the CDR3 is TGTGCCAGCAGCCCCTTAGCGGGACAGTACGAGCAGTACTTC.

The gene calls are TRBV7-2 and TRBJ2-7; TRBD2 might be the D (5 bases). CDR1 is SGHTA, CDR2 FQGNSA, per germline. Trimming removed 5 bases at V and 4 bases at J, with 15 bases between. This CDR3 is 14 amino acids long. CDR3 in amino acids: CASSRRGSLYEQYF. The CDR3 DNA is TGTGCCAGCAGCCGCCGGGGTAGCTTATACGAGCAGTACTTC.

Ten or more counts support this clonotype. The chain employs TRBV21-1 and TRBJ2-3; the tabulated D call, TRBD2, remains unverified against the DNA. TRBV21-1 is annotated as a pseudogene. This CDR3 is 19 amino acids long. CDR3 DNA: TGTGCCAGCAGCACCCTTTCAGGGAGGCTGCGTCACTTCACAGATACGCAGTATTTT. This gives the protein CASSTLSGRLRHFTDTQYF.

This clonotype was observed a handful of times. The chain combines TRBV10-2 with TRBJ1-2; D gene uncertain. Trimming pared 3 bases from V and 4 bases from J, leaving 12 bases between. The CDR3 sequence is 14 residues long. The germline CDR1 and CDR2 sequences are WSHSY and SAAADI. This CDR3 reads CASSEFYSIYGYTF. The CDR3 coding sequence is TGCGCCAGCAGTGAATTCTACAGCATCTATGGCTACACCTTC.

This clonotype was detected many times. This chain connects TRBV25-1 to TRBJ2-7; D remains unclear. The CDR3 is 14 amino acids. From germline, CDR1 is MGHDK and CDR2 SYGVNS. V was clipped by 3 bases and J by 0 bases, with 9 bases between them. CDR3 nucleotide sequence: TGTGCCAGCAGTGACCTTGGAATCTCCTACGAGCAGTACTTC. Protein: CASSDLGISYEQYF.

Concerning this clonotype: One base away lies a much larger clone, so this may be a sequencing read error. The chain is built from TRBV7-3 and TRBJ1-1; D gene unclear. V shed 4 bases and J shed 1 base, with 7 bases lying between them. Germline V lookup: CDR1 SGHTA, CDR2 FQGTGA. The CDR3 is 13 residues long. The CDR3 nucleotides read TGTGCCAGCAGCTCACAGCCGAACACTGAAGCTTTCTTT. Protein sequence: CASSSQPNTEAFF.

The DNA for the CDR3 is TGTGCCAGCAGCCAGCTAGGGGGCCCAGAGACCCAGTACTTC. Encoded protein: CASSQLGGPETQYF. This chain joins TRBV6-1 and TRBJ2-5; 7 nucleotides align to TRBD1. J was trimmed by 4 bases and V by 6 bases; bases with no gene match: 8. Germline loops: CDR1 MNHNS, CDR2 SASEGT. The CDR3 is 14 amino acids.

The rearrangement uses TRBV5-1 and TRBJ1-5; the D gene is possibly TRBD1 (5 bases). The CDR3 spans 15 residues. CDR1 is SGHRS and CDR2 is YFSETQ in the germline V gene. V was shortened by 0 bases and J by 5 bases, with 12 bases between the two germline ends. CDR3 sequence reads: CASSLVVGPDQPQHF. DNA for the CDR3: TGCGCCAGCAGCTTGGTGGTGGGGCCTGATCAGCCCCAGCATTTT.

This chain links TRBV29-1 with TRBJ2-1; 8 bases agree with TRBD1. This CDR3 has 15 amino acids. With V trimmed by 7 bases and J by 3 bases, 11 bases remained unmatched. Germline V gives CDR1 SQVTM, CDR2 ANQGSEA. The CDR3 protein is CSAPTGANLYNEQFF. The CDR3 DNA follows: TGCAGCGCCCCGACAGGGGCGAACCTCTACAATGAGCAGTTCTTC.

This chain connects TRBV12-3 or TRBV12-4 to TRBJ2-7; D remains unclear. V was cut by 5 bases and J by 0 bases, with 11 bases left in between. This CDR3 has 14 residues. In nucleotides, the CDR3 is TGTGCCAGCAGTCCCCGTGGCCTCTCCTACGAGCAGTACTTC. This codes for CASSPRGLSYEQYF.

The CDR3 DNA reads TGTGCCTGGAATACCCGCTGGACAGGAAGGACTGAAAAACTGTTTTTT. Residues: CAWNTRWTGRTEKLFF. The V and J genes are TRBV30 and TRBJ1-4; 7 bases are shared with TRBD1. V shed 4 bases and J 7 bases; nucleotides not matched to a gene: 15. Germline loops: CDR1 GTSNPN, CDR2 SVGIG (reference sequence). This CDR3 comprises 16 residues.

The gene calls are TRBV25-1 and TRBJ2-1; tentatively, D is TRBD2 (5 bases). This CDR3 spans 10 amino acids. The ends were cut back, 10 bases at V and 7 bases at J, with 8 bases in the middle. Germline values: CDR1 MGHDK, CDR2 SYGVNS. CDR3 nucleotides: TGTGCCACCCGAGGGAATGAGCAGTTCTTC. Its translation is CATRGNEQFF.

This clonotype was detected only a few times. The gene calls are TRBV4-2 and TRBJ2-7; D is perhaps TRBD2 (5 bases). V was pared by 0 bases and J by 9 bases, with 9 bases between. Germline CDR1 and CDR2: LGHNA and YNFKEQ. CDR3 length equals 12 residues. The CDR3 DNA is TGTGCCAGCAGCCAAGATTTCGAGGGGCAGTACTTC. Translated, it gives CASSQDFEGQYF.

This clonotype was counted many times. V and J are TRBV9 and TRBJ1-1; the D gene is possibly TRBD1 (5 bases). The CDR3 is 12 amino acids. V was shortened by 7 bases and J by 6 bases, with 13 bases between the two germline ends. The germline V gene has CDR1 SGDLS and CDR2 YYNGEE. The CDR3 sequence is CASGGREAEAFF. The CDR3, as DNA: TGTGCCAGCGGGGGAAGGGAGGCTGAAGCTTTCTTT.

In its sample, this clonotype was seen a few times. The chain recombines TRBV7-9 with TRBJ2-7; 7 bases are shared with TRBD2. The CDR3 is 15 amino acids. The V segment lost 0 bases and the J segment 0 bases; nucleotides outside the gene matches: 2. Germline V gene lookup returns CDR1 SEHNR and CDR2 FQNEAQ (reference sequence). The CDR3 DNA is TGTGCCAGCAGCTTAGCGCGGGGGATCTCCTACGAGCAGTACTTC. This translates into CASSLARGISYEQYF. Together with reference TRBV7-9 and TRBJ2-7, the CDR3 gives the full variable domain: DTGVSQNPRHKITKRGQNVTFRCDPISEHNRLYWYRQTLGQGPEFLTYFQNEAQLEKSRLLSDRFSAERPKGSFSTLEIQRTEQGDSAMYLCASSLARGISYEQYFGPGTRLTVT.

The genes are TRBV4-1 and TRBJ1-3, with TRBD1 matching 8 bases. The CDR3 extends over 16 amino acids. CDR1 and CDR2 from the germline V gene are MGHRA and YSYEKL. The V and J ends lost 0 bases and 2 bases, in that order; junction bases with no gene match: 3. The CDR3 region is CASSQDRTGTGNTIYF. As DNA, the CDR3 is TGCGCCAGCAGCCAAGATAGGACAGGGACTGGAAACACCATATATTTT.

The CDR3 spells CASSEVGLGSYNEQFF. The CDR3 coding sequence is TGTGCCAGCAGTGAGGTTGGGCTAGGTTCCTACAATGAGCAGTTCTTC. The chain joins TRBV2 to TRBJ2-1; D gene ambiguous. Trimming left V 3 bases short and J 1 base short, with 13 bases between. Germline lookup yields CDR1 SNHLY and CDR2 FYNNEI. The CDR3 sequence is 16 residues long.

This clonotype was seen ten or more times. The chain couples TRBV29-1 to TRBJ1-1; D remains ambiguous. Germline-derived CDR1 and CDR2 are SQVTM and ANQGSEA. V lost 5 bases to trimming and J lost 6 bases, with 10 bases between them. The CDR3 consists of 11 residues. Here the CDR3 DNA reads TGCAGCGTTCAGGACTTTCCTGAAGCTTTCTTT. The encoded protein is CSVQDFPEAFF.

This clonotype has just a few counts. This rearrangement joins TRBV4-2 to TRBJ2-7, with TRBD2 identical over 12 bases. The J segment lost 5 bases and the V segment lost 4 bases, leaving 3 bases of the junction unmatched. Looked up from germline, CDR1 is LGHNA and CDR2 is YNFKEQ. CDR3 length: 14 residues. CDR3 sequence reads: CASSPRLAGDEQYF. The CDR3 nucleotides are TGTGCCAGCAGCCCTCGACTAGCGGGAGACGAGCAGTACTTC.

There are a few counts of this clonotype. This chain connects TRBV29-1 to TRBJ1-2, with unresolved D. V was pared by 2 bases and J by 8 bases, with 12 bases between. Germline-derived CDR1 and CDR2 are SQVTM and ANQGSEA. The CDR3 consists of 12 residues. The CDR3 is CSVETPLGGYTF. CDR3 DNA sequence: TGCAGCGTTGAAACTCCCCTCGGCGGCTACACCTTC.

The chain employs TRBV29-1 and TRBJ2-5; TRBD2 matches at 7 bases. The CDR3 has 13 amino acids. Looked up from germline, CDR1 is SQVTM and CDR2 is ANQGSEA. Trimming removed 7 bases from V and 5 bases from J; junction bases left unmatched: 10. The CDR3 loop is CSDVGTTVETQYF. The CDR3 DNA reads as TGCAGCGATGTAGGGACTACGGTGGAGACCCAGTACTTC.

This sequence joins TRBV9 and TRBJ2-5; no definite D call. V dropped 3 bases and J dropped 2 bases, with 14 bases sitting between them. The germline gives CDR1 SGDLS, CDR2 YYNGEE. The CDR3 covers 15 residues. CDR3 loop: CASSASFGRQETQYF. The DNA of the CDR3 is TGTGCCAGCAGCGCATCCTTTGGCAGGCAAGAGACCCAGTACTTC.

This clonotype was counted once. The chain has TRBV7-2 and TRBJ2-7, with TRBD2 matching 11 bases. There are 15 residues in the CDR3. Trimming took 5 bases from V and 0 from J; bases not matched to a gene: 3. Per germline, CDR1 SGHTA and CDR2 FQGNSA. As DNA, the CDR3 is TGTGCCAGCAGCCCAACTAGCGGGAGCTCCTACGAGCAGTACTTC. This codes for CASSPTSGSSYEQYF.